Listed below are T cell receptor beta chains from one sample, sequenced in a study of vaccination and CD4 T cells after COVID-19. Their antigens are not known. TCRdb analysed the PCR reads with MiXCR anew, one entry per CDR3 protein. The table records around 15,000 distinct CDR3 sequences, about two fifths of them present only once. Sample: CD4+ T cells from blood, cultured in vitro, taken after SARS-CoV-2 vaccination. These TCRs come from a human donor who had recovered from COVID-19. The CDR3 runs from the conserved cysteine through the conserved F or W. A D gene is named only where the DNA matches it firmly. A clone size is listed for some rows: how often the clone was seen (once, few, many), or a class if it is expanded.

size,V,J,D,DNA,CDR3
-,TRBV27,TRBJ1-2,-,TGTGCCAGCGGACAGCAAGTAGGGTATGGCTACACCTTC,CASGQQVGYGYTF
-,TRBV7-8,TRBJ1-5,-,TGTGCCAGCAGCTTAGCGGGGCAGGTGAGTCAGCCCCAGCATTTT,CASSLAGQVSQPQHF
-,TRBV19,TRBJ2-5,TRBD2,TGTGCCAGTAGTTTCGTAGGCGGGAGGCAAGAGACCCAGTACTTC,CASSFVGGRQETQYF
-,TRBV7-9,TRBJ2-7,-,TGTGCCAGCAGCCTCGGGACGCACACCTACGAGCAGTACTTC,CASSLGTHTYEQYF
few,TRBV6-2/TRBV6-3,TRBJ2-7,TRBD2,TGTGCCAGCAGTTACCTCACGGTGCGGGAGAGGAGGGATCAGTCCTACGAGCAGTACTTC,CASSYLTVRERRDQSYEQYF
-,TRBV7-2,TRBJ1-5,-,TGTGCCAGCAGCTTAGGAGGAAGGGGGGGGCCCCAGCATTTT,CASSLGGRGGPQHF
-,TRBV5-4,TRBJ2-5,TRBD2,TGTGCCAGCAGCGCAATTGGGGGGGGACGGAGCCAAGAGACCCAGTACTTC,CASSAIGGGRSQETQYF
-,TRBV20-1,TRBJ2-3,-,TGCAGTGCTAATCTACGGGGGCGAGTGCAAGATACGCAGTATTTT,CSANLRGRVQDTQYF
-,TRBV21-1,TRBJ1-6,-,TGTGCCAGCAGCACTGGGTCCGGATCACCCCTCCACTTT,CASSTGSGSPLHF
once,TRBV15,TRBJ2-3,TRBD2,TGTGCCACCAGCAGAACCGGGACTAGCGGGGTTAGAACAGATACGCAGTATTTT,CATSRTGTSGVRTDTQYF
-,TRBV19,TRBJ2-5,TRBD2,TGTGCCAGTAGTTTCGATATAGCGGGAAAGACCCAGTACTTC,CASSFDIAGKTQYF
few,TRBV28,TRBJ2-2,-,TGTGCCAGCAGTTTATCGGGTAGGGCGAACACCGGGGAGCTGTTTTTT,CASSLSGRANTGELFF
once,TRBV27,TRBJ2-1,TRBD2,TGTGCCAGCAGGACTAGCGGGCCCGTCCGATACTACAATGAGCAGTTCTTC,CASRTSGPVRYYNEQFF
-,TRBV7-9,TRBJ2-5,-,TGTGCCAGCAGCTTGGGAGACCGGAGGGCCGAGACCCAGTACTTC,CASSLGDRRAETQYF
-,TRBV21-1,TRBJ1-5,-,TGTGCCAGCACCCAGAGGGGGCCTAAGCCTTTCAATCAGCCCCAGCATTTT,CASTQRGPKPFNQPQHF
-,TRBV6-2/TRBV6-3,TRBJ2-7,-,TGTGCCAGTATAAGGGCGAGCTCCTACGAGCAGTACTTC,CASIRASSYEQYF
-,TRBV6-2/TRBV6-3,TRBJ1-1,TRBD1,TGTGCCAGCAAGACAGGGAACATGAACACTGAAGCTTTCTTT,CASKTGNMNTEAFF
-,TRBV18,TRBJ2-7,TRBD1,TGTGCCAGCTCACCACCGGGACAGGGCGAGCAGTACTTC,CASSPPGQGEQYF
-,TRBV20-1,TRBJ2-1,TRBD2,TGCAGTGCTAGAGATCTTCGTCTAGCGGGAGGGCTCTACAATGAGCAGTTCTTC,CSARDLRLAGGLYNEQFF
-,TRBV18,TRBJ2-5,TRBD2,TGTGCCAGCTCCCCAGCGGGAGAAGAGACCCAGTACTTC,CASSPAGEETQYF
few,TRBV4-2,TRBJ2-3,TRBD2,TGTGCCAGCAGCCAAGGGACTAGCATAACAGATACGCAGTATTTT,CASSQGTSITDTQYF
few,TRBV24-1,TRBJ2-2,-,TGTGCCACCGCTACTCCCTTTATAGGACCAACGAACACCGGGGAGCTGTTTTTT,CATATPFIGPTNTGELFF
-,TRBV19,TRBJ1-1,-,TGTGCCACCCATGGGGACGCTGAAGCTTTCTTT,CATHGDAEAFF
few,TRBV15,TRBJ2-3,-,TGTGCCACCAGCAGAGATAGGGTAGGGACGCAGTATTTT,CATSRDRVGTQYF
-,TRBV12-3/TRBV12-4,TRBJ2-3,-,TGTGCCAGCAGTTTTGGGGAGGCCCCTTTCACAGATACGCAGTATTTT,CASSFGEAPFTDTQYF
-,TRBV5-1,TRBJ1-1,-,TGCGCCAGCAGCTCACAGGGAGACGAAGCTTTCTTT,CASSSQGDEAFF
-,TRBV20-1,TRBJ2-2,TRBD2,TGCAGTGCTAGAGATACTAGCGGGTACACCGGGGAGCTGTTTTTT,CSARDTSGYTGELFF
-,TRBV28,TRBJ1-1,-,TGTGCCAGCAGTTTAAGGGGGGGAAGGACTGAAGCTTTCTTT,CASSLRGGRTEAFF
-,TRBV6-1,TRBJ1-5,-,TGTTCGACCATCGACGGATTATATAGCAATCAGCCCCAGCATTTT,CSTIDGLYSNQPQHF
-,TRBV20-1,TRBJ2-3,-,TGCAGTGCTAGAGTCCCCTTGGCGGGCACAGATACGCAGTATTTT,CSARVPLAGTDTQYF
-,TRBV19,TRBJ2-7,TRBD2,TGTGCCAGTAGTATGGCGGGAGAGGCTTATGACGAGCAGTACTTC,CASSMAGEAYDEQYF
few,TRBV7-2,TRBJ2-7,TRBD2,TGTGCCAGCAGCCCCTCCAGCGGGAGTTCCCACGAGCAGTACTTC,CASSPSSGSSHEQYF
-,TRBV6-1,TRBJ1-1,TRBD1,TGTGCCAGCAACGGACAGGGTTCCCCTGAAGCTTTCTTT,CASNGQGSPEAFF
-,TRBV19,TRBJ2-7,TRBD2,TGTGCCAGTAGTGGGACTAGTTCCTACGAGCAGTACTTC,CASSGTSSYEQYF
-,TRBV2,TRBJ2-2,TRBD1,TGTGCCAGCAGGCGACAGGGGGCGAACACCGGGGAGCTGTTTTTT,CASRRQGANTGELFF
-,TRBV9,TRBJ2-5,TRBD1,TGTGCCAGCAGCCCCGAGGGGGCCGGCGTAAAAGAGACCCAGTACTTC,CASSPEGAGVKETQYF
few,TRBV6-1,TRBJ2-5,TRBD1,TGTGCCAGCAGAGACGCCAAAGGGACAGGTCAGGAGACCCAGTACTTC,CASRDAKGTGQETQYF
-,TRBV5-1,TRBJ2-2,TRBD2,TGCGCCAGCAGCATGGAGGGACTAGCGGGAGGGACCGGGGAGCTGTTTTTT,CASSMEGLAGGTGELFF
-,TRBV6-1,TRBJ2-4,-,TGTGCCAGCAGTCTGGTATTTGGCTCCTCGGGTAACATTCAGTACTTC,CASSLVFGSSGNIQYF
once,TRBV28,TRBJ1-6,TRBD1,TGTGCCGGCAGCCCGACAGGGGACAATTCACCCCTCCACTTT,CAGSPTGDNSPLHF
once,TRBV7-9,TRBJ2-1,-,TGTGCCTCGGTCGGGCGGGATTTGGCCAATGAGCAGTTCTTC,CASVGRDLANEQFF
medium-sized,TRBV11-3,TRBJ2-5,TRBD2,TGTGCCAGCAGCCCGGGGACTAGCAGTGGGGGGGAGACCCAGTACTTC,CASSPGTSSGGETQYF
-,TRBV30,TRBJ2-5,-,TGTGCCTGGAAGGGGCGAGAGACCCAGTACTTC,CAWKGRETQYF
-,TRBV19,TRBJ1-6,-,TGTGCCAGTAGGATTGGAGACCTGAATTCACCCCTCCACTTT,CASRIGDLNSPLHF
-,TRBV28,TRBJ2-2,-,TGTGCCAGCAGTTTAGGGAGGGGGGCCACCGGGGAGCTGTTTTTT,CASSLGRGATGELFF
few,TRBV9,TRBJ2-2,-,TGTGCCAGCAGCCCCCGGGGAAGAGGGGAGCTGTTTTTT,CASSPRGRGELFF
few,TRBV7-9,TRBJ2-3,-,TGTGCCAGCAGCCCGGGTAGCACAGATACGCAGTATTTT,CASSPGSTDTQYF